One sample yielded the 29 T cell receptor beta chains listed below, sequenced in a study of cytomegalovirus exposure and HLA in healthy donors. Primers: 60 Vbeta forward and 13 Jbeta reverse. Sequencing was performed with immunoSEQ multiplex PCR; in TCRdb, only in-frame clones are kept and a portion is missing. The table has some 200,000 clones, around four fifths seen once. Sequences were obtained from PBMCs. These receptors all come from a woman aged 55-70 years in good health and CMV-seropositive.

The chain combines TRBV28 with TRBJ2-2, with 9 bases that match TRBD1. The CDR3 sequence is 15 residues long. The trim removed 5 bases at V and 6 bases at J, leaving 7 bases unmatched. Per the germline V gene, CDR1 is MDHEN and CDR2 is SYDVKM. CDR3 nucleotide sequence: TGTGCCAGCAGTCCTACCGGGACAGGGTCCGGGGAGCTGTTTTTT. It translates to CASSPTGTGSGELFF. Drawing the rest from reference TRBV28 and TRBJ2-2, the complete variable domain is DVKVTQSSRYLVKRTGEKVFLECVQDMDHENMFWYRQDPGLGLRLIYFSYDVKMKEKGDIPEGYSVSREKKERFSLILESASTNQTSMYLCASSPTGTGSGELFFGEGSRLTVL.

DNA for the CDR3: TGTGCCAGCAGCATACAGGGGGCGGGGAACACTGAAGCTTTCTTT. Encoded protein: CASSIQGAGNTEAFF. J is TRBJ1-1 and V is TRBV5-6; TRBD1 matches at 9 bases. J was trimmed by 1 base and V by 4 bases; bases with no gene match: 5. The CDR3 totals 15 residues. In germline, CDR1 is SGHDT, CDR2 YYEEEE.

The V call is TRBV19, the J call TRBJ2-7, with a weak D call TRBD2 (6 bases). Trimming took 7 bases from V and 4 from J, leaving 20 bases between them. The CDR3 is made up of 15 amino acids. Germline CDR1 LNHDA, CDR2 SQIVND (reference sequence). CDR3 sequence (DNA): TGTGCCAGTACGGCACGGGAGTCGTTGGGGTACGAGCAGTACTTC. Amino acids: CASTARESLGYEQYF.

CDR3 sequence: CASSLGGFTEAFF. CDR3 bases: TGCGCCAGCAGCTTAGGGGGCTTCACTGAAGCTTTCTTT. The V and J genes are TRBV5-1 and TRBJ1-1; 7 bases fit TRBD1. The germline V gene has CDR1 SGHRS and CDR2 YFSETQ. The length of the CDR3 is 13 residues. Germline trimming cut 2 bases from V and 4 bases from J; bases unmatched to any gene: 2.

The chain is built from TRBV2 and TRBJ2-5; 8 nucleotides agree with TRBD2. The CDR3 loop spans 15 amino acids. CDR1 is SNHLY and CDR2 is FYNNEI in the germline V gene. The junction had 13 bases not matched to a gene; V was cut back by 8 bases and J by 5 bases. The CDR3, as DNA: TGTGCCAGCCGTGGGTACGGGAGGGCCTTTGAGACCCAGTACTTC. This gives the protein CASRGYGRAFETQYF.

In its sample, this clone was seen a few times. The chain couples TRBV5-1 to TRBJ2-7, with D perhaps TRBD2 (5 bases). This CDR3 is 17 amino acids long. Trimming pared 0 bases from V and 1 base from J, leaving 17 bases between. Germline-derived CDR1 and CDR2 are SGHRS and YFSETQ. CDR3 nucleotide sequence: TGCGCCAGCAGCTTGGCCTGGCGGGCCAGCGATTCCTACGAGCAGTACTTC. As protein: CASSLAWRASDSYEQYF.

The chain joins TRBV18 to TRBJ1-1; no clear D. Germline V gene data show CDR1 as KGHSH and CDR2 as LQKENI. The CDR3 contains 14 residues. V was shortened by 2 bases and J by 5 bases, with 12 bases between the two germline ends. The DNA for the CDR3 is TGTGCCAGCTCACCAACCCGTGGAGGAACTGAAGCTTTCTTT. Protein: CASSPTRGGTEAFF.

The rearrangement joins TRBV6-1 to TRBJ2-7, with a weak D call TRBD1 (6 bases). Germline values: CDR1 MNHNS, CDR2 SASEGT. The CDR3 sequence is 15 residues long. V lost 6 bases and J lost 1, with 16 bases in between. In DNA form, the CDR3 reads TGTGCCAGCAGAGAACAGGGTTTGAGATCCTACGAGCAGTACTTC. It is translated as CASREQGLRSYEQYF.

CDR3 bases: TGTGCCAGCAGCACAATATACAGGAATCACTACGAGCAGTACTTC. It yields the protein CASSTIYRNHYEQYF. The chain carries TRBV14 and TRBJ2-7; maybe TRBD1 (5 bases). Deletions cut 5 bases from V and 3 bases from J, with 17 bases between. The CDR3 extends over 15 amino acids. CDR1 and CDR2 from the germline V gene are SGHDN and FVKESK.

This clone was recorded only once. The V and J genes are TRBV19 and TRBJ1-1, with no clear D. CDR3 size: 14 residues. Germline values: CDR1 LNHDA, CDR2 SQIVND (reference sequence). V lost 3 bases, J lost 5 bases, and 13 bases lay in between. The CDR3 sequence: CASSMGGVWTEAFF. CDR3 coding DNA: TGTGCCAGTAGTATGGGAGGTGTTTGGACTGAAGCTTTCTTT.

The chain recombines TRBV5-6 with TRBJ2-5; perhaps TRBD2 as D (5 bases). The germline V and J ends were trimmed by 4 bases and 6 bases, with 13 bases remaining between them. The germline CDR1 and CDR2 sequences are SGHDT and YYEEEE. The CDR3 is made up of 13 amino acids. CDR3 protein: CASSKSGEQTQYF. The CDR3 coding sequence is TGTGCCAGCAGCAAAAGCGGAGAACAGACCCAGTACTTC.

Comments on this clone: Other DNA sequences in the sample encode the same CDR3. The chain uses TRBV2 and TRBJ1-6; TRBD1 agrees at 8 bases. Germline V lookup: CDR1 SNHLY, CDR2 FYNNEI. Trimming at V came to 6 bases and at J to 8 bases, leaving 9 bases not matched to a gene. This CDR3 contains 15 residues. CDR3 region: CASRVDRGSDSPLHF. DNA for the CDR3: TGTGCCAGCAGAGTCGACAGGGGTTCGGATTCACCCCTCCACTTT.

The chain combines TRBV18 with TRBJ1-1, with 8 bases aligning to TRBD1. V shed 2 bases, J shed 8 bases, and the junction held 1 base outside the gene matches. The CDR3 runs 12 residues. Germline CDR1 reads KGHSH; CDR2 reads LQKENI. The CDR3 DNA sequence: TGTGCCAGCTCACCAACAGGGGGAGAAGCTTTCTTT. Translating it yields CASSPTGGEAFF.

The chain couples TRBV7-2 to TRBJ2-7, with 8 positions matching TRBD2. V dropped 4 bases and J dropped 9; count of bases not matched to a gene: 2. This CDR3 region has 11 residues. Germline V gene sequence: CDR1 SGHTA, CDR2 FQGNSA. The CDR3 DNA reads as TGTGCCAGCAGCTCGGGGGGGTCGCAGTACTTC. Translating it yields CASSSGGSQYF.

This clone came up a few times. The chain joins TRBV7-9 to TRBJ1-6, with D maybe TRBD1 (6 bases). Germline CDR1 is SEHNR and CDR2 is FQNEAQ (reference sequence). Trimming removed 5 bases at V and 5 bases at J, with 16 bases between. This CDR3 has 16 residues. The CDR3 bases are TGTGCCAGCAGCCCACACCAGGGGAGGGATAATTCACCCCTCCACTTT. This encodes CASSPHQGRDNSPLHF.

The J gene is TRBJ1-4, the V gene TRBV9, with D maybe TRBD1 (6 bases). This CDR3 contains 18 residues. The ends were cut back, 6 bases at V and 1 base at J, with 22 bases in the middle. CDR1 SGDLS and CDR2 YYNGEE come from the germline V gene. The CDR3 nucleotides read TGTGCCAGCAAGGCGGGGGGCAGGCTGGAGAAAACTAATGAAAAACTGTTTTTT. It translates to CASKAGGRLEKTNEKLFF. Based on the CDR3 plus reference TRBV9 and TRBJ1-4, the full variable domain is DSGVTQTPKHLITATGQRVTLRCSPRSGDLSVYWYQQSLDQGLQFLIQYYNGEERAKGNILERFSAQQFPDLHSELNLSSLELGDSALYFCASKAGGRLEKTNEKLFFGSGTQLSVL.

This clone was picked up one time. The chain joins TRBV2 to TRBJ2-5, with TRBD2 matching over 15 bases. The trim removed 5 bases at V and 6 bases at J, leaving 7 bases unmatched. The CDR3 consists of 16 residues. Germline-derived CDR1 and CDR2 are SNHLY and FYNNEI. In DNA form, the CDR3 reads TGTGCCAGCAGTTGGACTAGCGGGAGGGCCCGGCAGACCCAGTACTTC. Its protein product is CASSWTSGRARQTQYF.

The chain recombines TRBV28 with TRBJ2-7; 8 positions agree with TRBD1. After removal of 6 bases from V and 7 bases from J, the junction contained 11 bases not matched to a gene. Germline V gene lookup returns CDR1 MDHEN and CDR2 SYDVKM. The CDR3 loop spans 14 amino acids. CDR3 in amino acids: CASSRGQGAREQYF. DNA for the CDR3: TGTGCCAGCAGCCGGGGGCAGGGGGCGAGAGAGCAGTACTTC.

This chain uses TRBV11-2 with TRBJ1-5; tentative D call: TRBD1 (6 bases). Germline V CDR1 and CDR2: SGHAT, FQNNGV. This CDR3 spans 17 amino acids. The V end was cut by 1 base, the J end by 0 bases, with 13 bases between. This CDR3 reads CASSLGTGTISNQPQHF. CDR3 sequence (DNA): TGTGCCAGCAGCTTAGGTACAGGGACCATTAGCAATCAGCCCCAGCATTTT. Variable domain in full (rest from reference TRBV11-2 and TRBJ1-5): EAGVAQSPRYKIIEKRQSVAFWCNPISGHATLYWYQQILGQGPKLLIQFQNNGVVDDSQLPKDRFSAERLKGVDSTLKIQPAKLEDSAVYLCASSLGTGTISNQPQHFGDGTRLSIL.

V and J are TRBV6-5 and TRBJ1-5; D is possibly TRBD1 (6 bases). Germline values: CDR1 MNHEY, CDR2 SVGAGI. Trimming pared 5 bases from V and 2 bases from J, leaving 13 bases between. The CDR3 is made up of 15 amino acids. The CDR3 sequence is CASSKSAGGNQPQHF. The CDR3 DNA reads TGTGCCAGCAGTAAAAGCGCAGGGGGCAATCAGCCCCAGCATTTT.

The rearrangement joins TRBV11-2 to TRBJ2-1; D gene unclear. The ends were cut back, 5 bases at V and 9 bases at J, with 17 bases in the middle. CDR1 is SGHAT, CDR2 FQNNGV, per germline. The CDR3 spans 14 residues. The CDR3 DNA reads TGTGCCAGCAGCCCCTCATATGGTAGCAGTGAGCAGTTCTTC. Amino acids: CASSPSYGSSEQFF.

This clone was picked up a small number of times. The J gene is TRBJ2-7, the V gene TRBV6-1; a possible D gene is TRBD2 (6 bases). V dropped 7 bases and J dropped 0 bases, with 16 bases sitting between them. Germline V gene sequence: CDR1 MNHNS, CDR2 SASEGT. The CDR3 has 15 amino acids. The CDR3 DNA sequence: TGTGCCAGCAAGCAACTCCCCGGGAGCTCCTACGAGCAGTACTTC. Its protein product is CASKQLPGSSYEQYF.

V and J are TRBV6-1 and TRBJ2-3; TRBD1 matches at 8 bases. Trimming at V came to 3 bases and at J to 1 base, leaving 3 bases not matched to a gene. The CDR3 is 15 amino acids. The germline V gene has CDR1 MNHNS and CDR2 SASEGT. In DNA, the CDR3 is TGTGCCAGCAGTGAGATGGACAGGGGCACAGATACGCAGTATTTT. Translation: CASSEMDRGTDTQYF.

This sequence joins TRBV29-1 and TRBJ2-5; tentatively, D is TRBD1 (6 bases). The J call may be wrong; the DNA end is better matched by TRBJ2-7. Germline values: CDR1 SQVTM, CDR2 ANQGSEA. This CDR3 region has 13 residues. In DNA, the CDR3 is TGCAGCGTTAAATCACAGGGTCCCAACGAGCAGTACTTC. This encodes CSVKSQGPNEQYF.

This clone was observed a handful of times. The CDR3 DNA reads as TGTGCCTGGAGCGGGACAGGGCAGACTGAAGCTTTCTTT. Its protein is CAWSGTGQTEAFF. The chain combines TRBV30 with TRBJ1-1, with 9 nucleotides matching TRBD1. With 3 bases clipped from V and 5 bases from J, the junction kept 4 bases outside the gene matches. Germline V gene sequence: CDR1 GTSNPN, CDR2 SVGIG (reference sequence). This CDR3 is built from 13 residues.

This clone has only a few counts. The chain carries TRBV19 and TRBJ1-2; D is perhaps TRBD1 (6 bases). The germline V gene has CDR1 LNHDA and CDR2 SQIVND (reference sequence). This CDR3 is built from 15 residues. Trimming left V 4 bases short and J 5 bases short, with 17 bases between. The CDR3 region is CASSTPGAWGYGYTF. The CDR3, as DNA: TGTGCCAGTAGTACCCCAGGGGCGTGGGGGTATGGCTACACCTTC.

This chain links TRBV7-9 with TRBJ1-2; D call uncertain. Germline-derived CDR1 and CDR2 are SEHNR and FQNEAQ (reference sequence). The ends were cut back, 5 bases at V and 8 bases at J, with 15 bases in the middle. CDR3 length equals 13 residues. CDR3 region: CASSPWREWGYTF. The CDR3 DNA sequence: TGTGCCAGCAGCCCCTGGAGGGAATGGGGCTACACCTTC. Using reference TRBV7-9 and TRBJ1-2 for the parts outside the CDR3, the full variable domain is DTGVSQNPRHKITKRGQNVTFRCDPISEHNRLYWYRQTLGQGPEFLTYFQNEAQLEKSRLLSDRFSAERPKGSFSTLEIQRTEQGDSAMYLCASSPWREWGYTFGSGTRLTVV.

This sequence joins TRBV18 and TRBJ1-2; a possible D gene is TRBD1 (6 bases). Germline values: CDR1 KGHSH, CDR2 LQKENI. This CDR3 contains 13 residues. Trimming left V 3 bases short and J 6 bases short, with 11 bases between. CDR3 residues: CASSPGTLDGYTF. The CDR3 DNA reads TGTGCCAGCTCACCGGGGACATTAGATGGCTACACCTTC.

The rearrangement links TRBV7-9 to TRBJ1-4, with 11 bases matching TRBD1. V lost 3 bases, J lost 2 bases, and 5 bases stayed unmatched. There are 17 residues in the CDR3. The germline gives CDR1 SEHNR, CDR2 FQNEAQ (reference sequence). The CDR3 region is CASSFPGQGGTNEKLFF. The CDR3 bases are TGTGCCAGCAGCTTTCCGGGACAGGGGGGGACTAATGAAAAACTGTTTTTT. Full variable domain (rest looked up from reference TRBV7-9 and TRBJ1-4): DTGVSQNPRHKITKRGQNVTFRCDPISEHNRLYWYRQTLGQGPEFLTYFQNEAQLEKSRLLSDRFSAERPKGSFSTLEIQRTEQGDSAMYLCASSFPGQGGTNEKLFFGSGTQLSVL.